This TCR beta chain appears in the sequencing data of a study of cytomegalovirus exposure and HLA in healthy donors. Whole-study results and caveats: Later analysis reportedly placed an Asian-associated ancestry cluster below the approximately 680-donor mean in N-insertions.

A word on this clone: The antigen remains unidentified.

The PCR made use of 60 Vbeta and 13 Jbeta primers. This table comes from immunoSEQ multiplex PCR, and its TCRdb copy is limited to in-frame clones, with some not included. The sample is made up of around 100,000 clones, and the top ten hold around 7% of it. Sequencing was done on a sample of PBMCs. The receptor comes from a man aged 35 to 55 in good health and CMV-seropositive.

The CDR3 DNA sequence: TGCGCCAGCAGCTTGTATGACTATGGCTACACCTTC. This codes for CASSLYDYGYTF. The genes are TRBV5-1 and TRBJ1-2, with no clear D. The CDR3 runs 12 residues. Germline lookup yields CDR1 SGHRS and CDR2 YFSETQ. The ends were cut back, 1 base at V and 3 bases at J, with 4 bases in the middle.